This T cell receptor beta chain was identified during a study of T cells in Graves' hyperthyroidism and ophthalmopathy. V lost 5 bases and J lost 1, with 10 bases in between. Germline CDR1 is KGHDR and CDR2 is SFDVKD. The CDR3 loop spans 15 amino acids. This clonotype appeared many times. Amplified TCR beta CDR3 regions came from RNA transcripts. First-round RT-PCR of the TCR CDR3 relied on the HTBI primer set. TCRdb processed the multiplex PCR reads anew with MiXCR; each CDR3 protein has one entry. Here the sample spans a few hundred thousand distinct CDR3 sequences, less than 20% being singletons. The clonotype was recovered from a woman aged 18-29 years with Graves' hyperthyroidism. The V call is TRBV24-1, the J call TRBJ2-2; possible D gene TRBD1, 5 bases. What was sequenced was blood. CDR3 in amino acids: CATSASQGNTGELFF. The CDR3 DNA reads as TGTGCCACCAGTGCCTCCCAGGGGAACACCGGGGAGCTGTTTTTT.